This passage covers 30 T cell receptor beta chains from one sample sequenced in a study of blood T cell repertoires in COVID-19. The method was immunoSEQ multiplex PCR; TCRdb's version includes in-frame clones alone and lacks a portion of them. The sample carries tens of thousands of clones, roughly 85% recorded once. Input material: peripheral blood. The receptors here all came from a man aged 35-49 years with acute or convalescent COVID-19.

The genes are TRBV2 and TRBJ1-1; D unclear. V was pared by 7 bases and J by 3 bases, with 12 bases between. The V gene's germline CDR1 is SNHLY and CDR2 FYNNEI. The CDR3 spans 13 residues. The CDR3 sequence: CASISRRDTEAFF. CDR3 nucleotide sequence: TGTGCCAGCATTTCCCGGAGGGACACTGAAGCTTTCTTT.

This sequence joins TRBV5-1 and TRBJ2-7; 8 bases fit TRBD2. The CDR3 is made up of 12 amino acids. Germline CDR1 SGHRS, CDR2 YFSETQ. The chain's CDR3 is CPQVAGTGEQYF. CDR3 nucleotides: TGCCCCCAGGTAGCGGGGACTGGGGAGCAGTACTTC.

The rearrangement joins TRBV19 to TRBJ2-2; 10 nucleotides align to TRBD1. Germline CDR1 and CDR2: LNHDA and SQIVND (reference sequence). Unmatched junction bases numbered 3, after V lost 8 bases and J lost 3 bases. The CDR3 runs to 14 residues. CDR3 loop: CASGTGVYTGELFF. The CDR3 bases are TGTGCCAGTGGGACAGGGGTCTACACCGGGGAGCTGTTTTTT.

J is TRBJ1-1 and V is TRBV5-4; possible D gene TRBD1, 5 bases. Germline V CDR1 and CDR2: SGHNT, YYREEE (reference sequence). CDR3 length: 17 residues. Trimming pared 5 bases from V and 6 bases from J, leaving 26 bases between. Written as DNA, the CDR3 is TGTGCCAGCAGTCACGGGGGTCAGACCGCCGGAGTAGCTGAAGCTTTCTTT. Translated: CASSHGGQTAGVAEAFF.

The V gene is TRBV9, the J gene TRBJ1-1; D gene ambiguous. Germline loops: CDR1 SGDLS, CDR2 YYNGEE. V gave up 0 bases and J gave up 4 bases, with 13 bases separating them. CDR3 length: 15 residues. CDR3 bases: TGTGCCAGCAGCGTAGGTGAGGACTTTAGCACTGAAGCTTTCTTT. Translation gives CASSVGEDFSTEAFF.

The V gene is TRBV18, the J gene TRBJ1-1; maybe TRBD1 (6 bases). V was pared by 3 bases and J by 7 bases, with 15 bases between. Germline V gene lookup returns CDR1 KGHSH and CDR2 LQKENI. The CDR3 is 14 amino acids. CDR3 sequence reads: CASSPTGTSGEAFF. The CDR3 DNA is TGTGCCAGCTCACCTACCGGGACAAGCGGTGAAGCTTTCTTT.

This chain links TRBV5-1 with TRBJ2-7; 8 nucleotides line up with TRBD1. V shed 4 bases, J shed 3 bases, and the junction held 6 bases outside the gene matches. Per germline, CDR1 SGHRS and CDR2 YFSETQ. The CDR3 runs 14 residues. CDR3 sequence (DNA): TGCGCCAGCAGCCCAGGACAGGGATTCTACGAGCAGTACTTC. The encoded protein is CASSPGQGFYEQYF.

This sequence joins TRBV4-2 and TRBJ1-2, with D possibly TRBD1 on 6 matching bases. Trimming shortened V by 0 bases and J by 5 bases, and 13 bases separated the two germline ends. Germline CDR1 and CDR2: LGHNA and YNFKEQ. CDR3 length: 15 amino acids. The CDR3 DNA sequence: TGTGCCAGCAGCCAAGATTTAGGGGGAAGGTATGGCTACACCTTC. Translation gives CASSQDLGGRYGYTF.

J is TRBJ1-3 and V is TRBV11-3; no clear D. In germline, CDR1 is SGHNT, CDR2 YENEEA. Trimming cost V 1 base and J 0 bases, with 4 bases left between them. The CDR3 spans 14 residues. This CDR3 is CASSLAYSGNTIYF. The CDR3 nucleotides read TGTGCCAGCAGCTTAGCCTACTCTGGAAACACCATATATTTT.

This clone appeared once. The V and J genes are TRBV7-8 and TRBJ1-6; 7 nucleotides agree with TRBD1. Trimming removed 5 bases from V and 10 bases from J; junction bases left unmatched: 11. This CDR3 has 15 amino acids. From germline, CDR1 is SGHVS and CDR2 FQNEAQ. The CDR3: CASSTRDSPGSPLHF. The DNA for the CDR3 is TGTGCCAGCAGCACACGGGACAGCCCAGGCTCACCCCTCCACTTT.

The chain carries TRBV18 and TRBJ1-1, with 8 bases lining up with TRBD1. After removal of 4 bases from V and 6 bases from J, the junction contained 7 bases not matched to a gene. The germline gives CDR1 KGHSH, CDR2 LQKENI. CDR3 length: 14 residues. The CDR3 coding sequence is TGTGCCAGCTCACTCAAGGACAGGGTCTCTGAAGCTTTCTTT. Its translation is CASSLKDRVSEAFF.

This chain connects TRBV5-1 to TRBJ1-1; TRBD1 might be the D (5 bases). The CDR3 extends over 14 amino acids. Trimming cost V 5 bases and J 3 bases, with 14 bases left between them. The germline gives CDR1 SGHRS, CDR2 YFSETQ. CDR3 sequence: CASRQALRDTEAFF. In DNA form, the CDR3 reads TGCGCCAGCAGACAGGCCCTAAGGGACACTGAAGCTTTCTTT.

V is TRBV14 and J is TRBJ2-5; possible D gene TRBD1, 6 bases. The CDR3 is 16 amino acids. Germline CDR1 and CDR2: SGHDN and FVKESK. V gave up 5 bases and J gave up 4 bases, with 20 bases separating them. The DNA for the CDR3 is TGTGCCAGCAGCGTTCTTTCAGGGGAGCGCACAGAGACCCAGTACTTC. It specifies CASSVLSGERTETQYF.

V and J are TRBV12-3 or TRBV12-4 and TRBJ1-5; D uncertain. V dropped 3 bases and J dropped 5 bases, with 5 bases sitting between them. This CDR3 is 12 amino acids long. CDR3: CASSFPDQPQHF. CDR3 in DNA: TGTGCCAGCAGTTTCCCGGATCAGCCCCAGCATTTT.

V is TRBV6-6 and J is TRBJ1-4, with D perhaps TRBD1 (5 bases). The CDR3 length is 12 residues. V was clipped by 9 bases and J by 7 bases, with 12 bases between them. The germline V gene has CDR1 MNHNY and CDR2 SVGAGI (reference sequence). The CDR3 loop reads CASGGGGEKLFF. CDR3 DNA: TGTGCCAGTGGGGGGGGTGGTGAAAAACTGTTTTTT.

This sequence joins TRBV27 and TRBJ2-7; 9 bases align to TRBD2. This CDR3 contains 14 residues. Germline CDR1 is MNHEY and CDR2 is SMNVEV (reference sequence). With 7 bases clipped from V and 0 bases from J, the junction kept 4 bases outside the gene matches. DNA for the CDR3: TGTGCCAGCATGCCTAGCGGGGCCTCCTACGAGCAGTACTTC. Amino acid sequence: CASMPSGASYEQYF.

The chain links TRBV7-8 to TRBJ1-1; TRBD1 might be the D (5 bases). CDR1 SGHVS and CDR2 FQNEAQ come from the germline V gene. The V end lost 1 base, the J end lost 2 bases, and 17 bases lay between the germline ends. This CDR3 has 17 residues. This CDR3 is CASSLVGHTILNTEAFF. CDR3 bases: TGTGCCAGCAGCTTAGTCGGACACACAATACTCAACACTGAAGCTTTCTTT.

J is TRBJ1-2 and V is TRBV9; D might be TRBD1 (6 bases). Germline V gene data show CDR1 as SGDLS and CDR2 as YYNGEE. The V gene lost 3 bases and the J gene lost 2 bases, with 14 bases spanning the gap. The CDR3 extends over 15 amino acids. This CDR3 reads CASSATGKPNYGYTF. The CDR3 bases are TGTGCCAGCAGCGCCACAGGGAAACCCAACTATGGCTACACCTTC. The full variable domain, with the rest looked up from reference TRBV9 and TRBJ1-2, is DSGVTQTPKHLITATGQRVTLRCSPRSGDLSVYWYQQSLDQGLQFLIQYYNGEERAKGNILERFSAQQFPDLHSELNLSSLELGDSALYFCASSATGKPNYGYTFGSGTRLTVV.

This chain uses TRBV3-1 (or the pseudogene TRBV3-2) with TRBJ1-2; D gene ambiguous. Trimming cost V 5 bases and J 0 bases, with 10 bases left between them. CDR3 length: 14 amino acids. CDR1 and CDR2 from the germline V gene are LGHDT and YNNKEL (reference sequence). CDR3 nucleotide sequence: TGTGCCAGCAGCTACCGCGGAGCTAACTATGGCTACACCTTC. Protein sequence: CASSYRGANYGYTF.

This chain connects TRBV2 to TRBJ2-7; D might be TRBD2 (6 bases). This CDR3 has 15 residues. The germline CDR1 and CDR2 sequences are SNHLY and FYNNEI. The V end lost 5 bases, the J end lost 2 bases, and 16 bases lay between the germline ends. This CDR3 is CASSYQSSAAYEQYF. The CDR3 DNA sequence: TGTGCCAGCAGTTACCAGTCTAGCGCGGCCTACGAGCAGTACTTC.

This clone was seen a few times. Here the CDR3 omits its conserved ending phenylalanine or tryptophan, so a read error is the likely source. No DNA is shown, since the ends of the CDR3 on it are uncertain; the CDR3 is the one TCRdb lists. The chain's CDR3 is CASRAKGGGTPFFPL. This sequence joins TRBV21-1 and TRBJ1-5. TRBV21-1 is tagged as a pseudogene. The CDR3 is 15 residues long, counting both termini.

The sample holds a few counts of this clone. CDR3 in amino acids: CASSFSPPGQSYNEQFF. In DNA form, the CDR3 reads TGCGCCAGCAGCTTCTCCCCTCCGGGACAGTCCTACAATGAGCAGTTCTTC. The rearrangement joins TRBV5-1 to TRBJ2-1; 7 bases are shared with TRBD1. The CDR3 sequence is 17 residues long. Germline V gives CDR1 SGHRS, CDR2 YFSETQ. V lost 2 bases and J lost 1; bases outside the gene matches: 9.

This rearrangement joins TRBV30 to TRBJ1-6; D might be TRBD1 (5 bases). CDR3 length: 14 amino acids. CDR1 is GTSNPN, CDR2 SVGIG, per germline (reference sequence). Deletions cut 3 bases from V and 10 bases from J, with 16 bases between. As DNA, the CDR3 is TGTGCCTGGAGGGGGGGAAGGGGTTGGTCACCCCTCCACTTT. This codes for CAWRGGRGWSPLHF. The variable domain in full, with the rest retrieved from reference TRBV30 and TRBJ1-6, is SQTIHQWPATLVQPVGSPLSLECTVEGTSNPNLYWYRQAAGRGLQLLFYSVGIGQISSEVPQNLSASRPQDRQFILSSKKLLLSDSGFYLCAWRGGRGWSPLHFGNGTRLTVT.

CDR3 loop: CASSDQGAGYEQYF. The CDR3 nucleotides are TGTGCCAGCAGCGATCAGGGGGCAGGATACGAGCAGTACTTC. The chain has TRBV5-6 and TRBJ2-7, with 8 bases identical to TRBD1. The CDR3 runs to 14 residues. V lost 4 bases to trimming and J lost 4 bases; unmatched junction nucleotides: 7. Germline CDR1 is SGHDT and CDR2 is YYEEEE.

The rearrangement uses TRBV6-5 and TRBJ1-3, with TRBD1 matching 10 bases. CDR1 MNHEY and CDR2 SVGAGI come from the germline V gene. This CDR3 is built from 14 residues. The ends lost 6 bases at V and 3 bases at J; junction bases unmatched: 2. The CDR3 spells CASSDRGLGNTIYF. DNA of the CDR3: TGTGCCAGCAGCGACAGGGGGCTTGGAAACACCATATATTTT.

J is TRBJ1-3 and V is TRBV28; D is possibly TRBD1 (5 bases). The germline V gene has CDR1 MDHEN and CDR2 SYDVKM. Trimming shortened V by 9 bases and J by 0 bases, and 15 bases separated the two germline ends. The CDR3 is 15 amino acids. CDR3 coding DNA: TGTGCCAGTAAGGGGCTCGGACCCTCTGGAAACACCATATATTTT. Residues: CASKGLGPSGNTIYF.

The gene calls are TRBV10-2 and TRBJ2-2; TRBD1 aligns across 9 bases. The junction had 10 bases not matched to a gene; V was cut back by 8 bases and J by 3 bases. Per germline, CDR1 WSHSY and CDR2 SAAADI. The CDR3 length is 16 residues. CDR3 in amino acids: CASGGVRTGDTGELFF. DNA of the CDR3: TGCGCCAGCGGAGGGGTTCGGACAGGGGACACCGGGGAGCTGTTTTTT.

This chain joins TRBV27 and TRBJ2-3, with 10 bases that match TRBD2. The CDR3 length is 16 residues. Germline assignment: CDR1 MNHEY and CDR2 SMNVEV (reference sequence). The V gene end was trimmed by 3 bases and the J gene end by 2 bases; junction bases not matched to a gene: 5. The CDR3 bases are TGTGCCAGCAGTTTTACTAGCGGGGTCCCCACAGATACGCAGTATTTT. It specifies CASSFTSGVPTDTQYF.

The V call is TRBV5-1, the J call TRBJ2-2; TRBD2 matches 10 bases. Per germline, CDR1 SGHRS and CDR2 YFSETQ. Trimming took 2 bases from V and 6 from J; bases not matched to a gene: 4. This CDR3 spans 15 amino acids. The CDR3 DNA is TGCGCCAGCAGCTTAGCGGGGGGGCCCCCCGGGGAGCTGTTTTTT. Encoded protein: CASSLAGGPPGELFF.

The gene calls are TRBV14 and TRBJ2-5; no clear D. Trimming removed 3 bases from V and 5 bases from J, with 4 bases in between. Germline values: CDR1 SGHDN, CDR2 FVKESK. The CDR3 is 11 residues long. CDR3 loop: CASSQRETQYF. In DNA form, the CDR3 reads TGTGCCAGCAGCCAGAGGGAGACCCAGTACTTC.